These 18 T cell receptor beta chains came from one sample sequenced in a study of memory CD8 T cells in hepatitis C reinfection. The data were produced by immunoSEQ multiplex PCR, yet TCRdb's version contains in-frame clones alone and is incomplete. The table includes 35,000 to 55,000 clones, around nine tenths detected once. The time point is: peak reinfection, 3 to 8 weeks after reinfection detection. Sorted cells were sequenced directly ex vivo without any in vitro expansion. Sequencing was performed on naive CD8+ T cells sorted from blood. Receptors originate from a man between 18 and 35 years old with hepatitis C virus infection.

The genes are TRBV5-6 and TRBJ2-3; 9 nucleotides align to TRBD2. In germline, CDR1 is SGHDT, CDR2 YYEEEE. V dropped 2 bases and J dropped 5; count of bases not matched to a gene: 6. This CDR3 spans 15 amino acids. The CDR3 protein is CASSFGAGGGDTQYF. In DNA form, the CDR3 reads TGTGCCAGCAGCTTTGGTGCGGGGGGGGGAGATACGCAGTATTTT.

This clone occurred once. The V call is TRBV29-1, the J call TRBJ2-5, with 14 positions matching TRBD2. This CDR3 spans 17 amino acids. Germline V gives CDR1 SQVTM, CDR2 ANQGSEA. V gave up 0 bases and J gave up 2 bases; unmatched junction bases: 5. The CDR3 bases are TGCAGCGTTGAAGAGTATAGGACTAGCGGGGGGCAAGAGACCCAGTACTTC. It translates to CSVEEYRTSGGQETQYF.

The V and J genes are TRBV6-5 and TRBJ2-5; D is ambiguous. Germline assignment: CDR1 MNHEY and CDR2 SVGAGI. This CDR3 contains 13 residues. Trimming cost V 5 bases and J 5 bases, with 12 bases left between them. This CDR3 reads CASSIPGGETQYF. CDR3 in DNA: TGTGCCAGCAGTATCCCGGGTGGGGAGACCCAGTACTTC.

The gene calls are TRBV11-2 and TRBJ2-7; D might be TRBD2 (6 bases). Trimming pared 6 bases from V and 1 base from J, leaving 7 bases between. There are 12 residues in the CDR3. Germline CDR1 is SGHAT and CDR2 is FQNNGV. The CDR3 DNA follows: TGTGCCAGCAGGGAGGGGTCCTACGAGCAGTACGTC. Amino acids: CASREGSYEQYV.

V and J are TRBV6-6 and TRBJ2-7, with a weak D call TRBD1 (6 bases). From germline, CDR1 is MNHNY and CDR2 SVGAGI (reference sequence). The CDR3 has 15 amino acids. V lost 2 bases to trimming and J lost 0 bases, with 11 bases between them. In DNA, the CDR3 is TGTGCCAGCAGTTACACTCAGGGGTACTCCTACGAGCAGTACTTC. It is translated as CASSYTQGYSYEQYF.

Concerning this clone: The DNA is left out, because the CDR3 cannot be placed on it with certainty; the CDR3 is given as TCRdb lists it. V gene TRBV21-1 combines with J gene TRBJ1-1; whether TRBD1, the table's D call, matches the DNA was not checked. TRBV21-1 is tagged as a pseudogene. The CDR3 has 16 residues if both end residues are counted. The CDR3 loop reads CASSTPVGQGNTEAFF.

This rearrangement joins TRBV9 to TRBJ2-7; TRBD1 is a possible D gene (6 bases). This CDR3 contains 15 residues. CDR1 is SGDLS, CDR2 YYNGEE, per germline. The V end was cut by 0 bases, the J end by 4 bases, with 14 bases between. The CDR3 DNA follows: TGTGCCAGCAGCGTAGATGCAGGGGCGAAGTACGAGCAGTACGTC. It yields the protein CASSVDAGAKYEQYV.

CDR3 nucleotides: TGTGCCAGCAGCTCCATGGACAGACAGACAGGAAACACCATATATTTT. It codes for CASSSMDRQTGNTIYF. This rearrangement joins TRBV7-9 to TRBJ1-3; possibly TRBD1 for D (6 bases). CDR1 and CDR2 from the germline V gene are SEHNR and FQNEAQ (reference sequence). The CDR3 contains 16 residues. V gave up 4 bases and J gave up 4 bases, with 17 bases separating them.

The rearrangement joins TRBV9 to TRBJ2-7, with 15 bases identical to TRBD2. Trimming at V came to 4 bases and at J to 0 bases, leaving 11 bases not matched to a gene. Germline-derived CDR1 and CDR2 are SGDLS and YYNGEE. The CDR3 contains 19 residues. The CDR3 nucleotides are TGTGCCAGCAGCCCGGGACTAGCGGGGGGACCTAAAAGCTCCTACGAGCAGTACGTC. This codes for CASSPGLAGGPKSSYEQYV.

The chain links TRBV9 to TRBJ1-2; the match to TRBD1 covers 9 bases. V dropped 3 bases and J dropped 4; count of bases not matched to a gene: 4. CDR1 and CDR2 from the germline V gene are SGDLS and YYNGEE. This CDR3 has 14 amino acids. The CDR3 DNA is TGTGCCAGCAGCGATACAGGGGGCGCCTATGGCTACACCTTC. Translating gives CASSDTGGAYGYTF.

This clone came up a few times. The chain links TRBV6-6 to TRBJ1-6; 7 bases are a match to TRBD1. The CDR3 has 14 amino acids. V lost 5 bases, J lost 10 bases, and 8 bases stayed unmatched. Germline CDR1 MNHNY, CDR2 SVGAGI (reference sequence). CDR3 sequence reads: CASSQDRSRSPLHF. In DNA, the CDR3 is TGTGCCAGCAGTCAGGACAGGTCCCGATCACCCCTCCACTTT.

The chain employs TRBV18 and TRBJ2-7; 7 bases match TRBD1. Trimming took 3 bases from V and 1 from J; bases not matched to a gene: 3. The CDR3 has 14 amino acids. Per the germline V gene, CDR1 is KGHSH and CDR2 is LQKENI. The CDR3 reads CASSPPDRSYEQYF. The CDR3 coding sequence is TGTGCCAGCTCACCTCCGGACAGGTCCTACGAGCAGTACTTC.

J is TRBJ2-3 and V is TRBV19; no clear D. Looked up from germline, CDR1 is LNHDA and CDR2 is SQIVND (reference sequence). This CDR3 contains 13 residues. With 4 bases removed from V and 2 bases from J, the gap between germline ends came to 7 bases. The CDR3 coding sequence is TGTGCCAGTAGTAGCGGAGTCACAGATACGCAGTATTTT. It translates to CASSSGVTDTQYF.

The rearrangement joins TRBV7-9 to TRBJ1-2, with TRBD1 as a possible D gene (5 bases). V lost 0 bases to trimming and J lost 1 base, with 6 bases between them. The CDR3 has 14 residues. Germline loops: CDR1 SEHNR, CDR2 FQNEAQ (reference sequence). The CDR3 DNA reads TGTGCCAGCAGCTTAGCAGGGGTTAACTATGGCTACACCTTC. Protein product: CASSLAGVNYGYTF.

The J gene is TRBJ2-7, the V gene TRBV6-5; TRBD1 aligns across 8 bases. Germline lookup yields CDR1 MNHEY and CDR2 SVGAGI. The CDR3 is 13 residues long. J gave up 6 bases and V 6 bases, and 7 bases lay outside the gene matches. The CDR3 DNA reads TGTGCCAGCAGGGTCGGACAGGGCGGCGAGCAGTACGTC. Translating gives CASRVGQGGEQYV.

The rearrangement uses TRBV27 and TRBJ2-7; 7 nucleotides agree with TRBD2. The CDR3 has 15 residues. The germline V gene has CDR1 MNHEY and CDR2 SMNVEV (reference sequence). V was clipped by 2 bases and J by 2 bases; unmatched bases: 6. The CDR3 DNA is TGTGCCAGCAGTTTAAGCGGGACGCTAGCCTACGAGCAGTACTTC. This gives the protein CASSLSGTLAYEQYF.

The chain has TRBV27 and TRBJ2-3; 8 bases are shared with TRBD2. After removal of 7 bases from V and 5 bases from J, the junction contained 5 bases not matched to a gene. CDR1 is MNHEY, CDR2 SMNVEV, per germline (reference sequence). The CDR3 is made up of 13 amino acids. The CDR3, as DNA: TGTGCCAGCAACGGGGGGGATAGAGATACGCAGTATTTT. Amino acids: CASNGGDRDTQYF.

V usage is TRBV28 and J usage is TRBJ1-5; D is perhaps TRBD1 (6 bases). The CDR3 consists of 19 residues. CDR1 is MDHEN, CDR2 SYDVKM, per germline. Trimming took 5 bases from V and 5 from J, leaving 28 bases between them. This CDR3 reads CASSPEAGGLSWGDQPQHF. The CDR3 DNA follows: TGTGCCAGCAGTCCCGAGGCGGGGGGGCTAAGCTGGGGTGATCAGCCCCAGCATTTT.